A selection of T cell receptor beta chains follows, all from one sample in a study of shared clonotypes between healthy human individuals. The repertoire was sequenced with immunoSEQ multiplex PCR; TCRdb's copy has only in-frame clones and lacks some. The profile shows roughly 2,000,000 clones, approximately 94% of them singletons. The sequencing sample was made of naive CD8+ T cells sorted from blood. These TCRs come from a man between 18 and 29 years old in good health. CDR3s include the opening cysteine and the closing phenylalanine or tryptophan. Each record gives: clone size, J gene, V gene, D gene, CDR3 DNA, CDR3 protein. The D gene is left open where the match is weak. Size is omitted from some rows. Given values are once, few, many or a class for expanded clones.

-,TRBJ2-7,TRBV15,-,TGTGCCACCAGCAGAGAGCGGGACAGCTTTTCCTACGAGCAGTACTTC,CATSRERDSFSYEQYF
-,TRBJ2-5,TRBV18,-,TGTGCCAGCTCACCTGCAGGGGTCTGGGAGACCCAGTACTTC,CASSPAGVWETQYF
-,TRBJ2-5,TRBV27,TRBD2,TGTGCCAGCAGTTTCCTAGCGGGGGGGCAAGAGACCCAGTACTTC,CASSFLAGGQETQYF
once,TRBJ2-7,TRBV9,TRBD1,TGTGCCAGCAGCACGCAAGCAACAGGGGGCGCGGAAGAGCAGTACTTC,CASSTQATGGAEEQYF
-,TRBJ2-7,TRBV6-5,-,TGTGCCAGCAGTTCATGGAGGGGGATGACCTACGAGCAGTACTTC,CASSSWRGMTYEQYF
-,TRBJ2-3,TRBV6-6,TRBD1,TGTGCCAGCAGTCATGCCGAGACAGGGATTTCAGATACGCAGTATTTT,CASSHAETGISDTQYF
-,TRBJ1-3,TRBV5-4,-,TGTGCCAGCAGCTTGGCCTGGGGGAGCGGAAACACCATATATTTT,CASSLAWGSGNTIYF
-,TRBJ2-7,TRBV4-1,-,TGCGCCAGCAGCGTAGGAGGGGGTCGGTATGAGCAGTACTTC,CASSVGGGRYEQYF
-,TRBJ1-1,TRBV19,TRBD1,TGTGCCAGTATAGGACAGGGGGGCACTGAAGCTTTCTTT,CASIGQGGTEAFF
-,TRBJ2-7,TRBV28,-,TGTGCCAGCAGTTCCCGAACGGGGCCAAAGGTGGTCGAGCAGTACTTC,CASSSRTGPKVVEQYF
-,TRBJ2-7,TRBV5-6,TRBD1,TGTGCCAGCAGGAGATACAGGGGGTCAGCCCCCCCCTCCTACGAGCAGTACTTC,CASRRYRGSAPPSYEQYF
-,TRBJ2-7,TRBV2,TRBD2,TGTGCCAGCAGGGGGGGGACGGCTTCCTACGAGCAGTACTTC,CASRGGTASYEQYF
-,TRBJ2-5,TRBV28,TRBD1,TGTGCCAGCAGGGGAACGACAGGGTTGGAGACCCAGTACTTC,CASRGTTGLETQYF
-,TRBJ1-2,TRBV6-6,-,TGTGCCAGCAGTTACCAGGAACTAGAAGGCTACACCTTC,CASSYQELEGYTF
-,TRBJ2-5,TRBV9,-,TGTGCCAGCAGCGTCGACGGACTCCGGCCCTCGGGGTCCCAGTACTTC,CASSVDGLRPSGSQYF
-,TRBJ2-5,TRBV7-2,-,TGTGCCAGCAGCCCAGGGTCTAGCACCCTGGAGACCCAGTACTTC,CASSPGSSTLETQYF
-,TRBJ1-1,TRBV28,-,TGTGCCAGCAGCCATAGTTGGGGTGACACTGAAGCTTTCTTT,CASSHSWGDTEAFF
once,TRBJ1-1,TRBV4-1,-,TGCGCCAGCAGCCAAGAGTTCCGGTTAGCTAGTGAAGCTTTCTTT,CASSQEFRLASEAFF
-,TRBJ1-1,TRBV9,-,TGTGCCAGCAGCGTACCTGGGGGAACTGAAGCTTTCTTT,CASSVPGGTEAFF
once,TRBJ2-5,TRBV27,-,TGTGCCAGCAGACCCCGCTTGCGCCAAGAGACCCAGTACTTC,CASRPRLRQETQYF
-,TRBJ1-1,TRBV6-6,-,TGTGCCAGCAGTTACGACTTCAACACTGAAGCTTTCTTT,CASSYDFNTEAFF
-,TRBJ2-2,TRBV5-4,-,TGTGCCAGCAGCTTAAAAGAGGGAATATTCGGGGAGCTGTTTTTT,CASSLKEGIFGELFF
-,TRBJ1-6,TRBV7-9,-,TGTGCCAGCAGCCATCGGACGCCTAACGATTCACCCCTCCACTTT,CASSHRTPNDSPLHF
-,TRBJ2-3,TRBV5-1,-,TGCGCCAGCAGCCAAAGTCCGACTAGGGAGGACTCAGATACGCAGTATTTT,CASSQSPTREDSDTQYF
-,TRBJ1-2,TRBV7-3,-,TGTGCCACCCCACAGGGCTCCATGCGCTACACCTTC,CATPQGSMRYTF
-,TRBJ2-1,TRBV2,TRBD2,TGTGCCAGCAGTGGGGAGGGAAATGAGCAGTTCTTC,CASSGEGNEQFF
-,TRBJ1-1,TRBV27,-,TGTGCCAGCAGTTTGGGGGGCTGGACTGAAGCTTTCTTT,CASSLGGWTEAFF
-,TRBJ2-7,TRBV19,TRBD2,TGTGCCAGTAGTGTCACTAGCGGGAGAACCGAGCAGTACTTC,CASSVTSGRTEQYF
-,TRBJ1-1,TRBV6-6,-,TGTGCCAGCAGTTATCTCTATTCGGGGGACACTGAAGCTTTCTTT,CASSYLYSGDTEAFF
-,TRBJ2-7,TRBV13,-,TGTGCCAGCAGCACAGATGAGGGCTACGAGCAGTACTTC,CASSTDEGYEQYF
-,TRBJ2-1,TRBV7-2,TRBD1,TGTGCCAGCAGCTTTCACAGGGGACCCTTCAATGAGCAGTTCTTC,CASSFHRGPFNEQFF
-,TRBJ1-1,TRBV13,-,TGTGCCAGCAGCTTAGGGGGGGAAACTGAAGCTTTCTTT,CASSLGGETEAFF
-,TRBJ1-4,TRBV5-8,TRBD1,TGTGCCAGCAGCTTGACGGGACAGACCTACACCATGGATGAAAAACTGTTTTTT,CASSLTGQTYTMDEKLFF
-,TRBJ2-7,TRBV4-3,-,TGCGCCAGCAGCCAAGCGCCTGGCTACGAGCAGTACTTC,CASSQAPGYEQYF
few,TRBJ1-2,TRBV7-2,-,TGTGCCAGCAGCCACACCTATCCCAACCCATACTATGGCTACACCTTC,CASSHTYPNPYYGYTF
-,TRBJ1-1,TRBV5-4,TRBD1,TGTGCCAGCAGCTGGGGAGGAGAGGGGGCCACTGAAGCTTTCTTT,CASSWGGEGATEAFF
-,TRBJ2-2,TRBV7-2,TRBD2,TGTGCCAGCAGCTTTCGGGCTAGCGGGGGTACCGGGGAGCTGTTTTTT,CASSFRASGGTGELFF
-,TRBJ2-1,TRBV4-3,-,TGCGCCAGCAGCCAAGATAGGTCTTGGCCCAATGAGCAGTTCTTC,CASSQDRSWPNEQFF
-,TRBJ1-2,TRBV28,-,TGTGCCAGCAGTTTAACCCTGACGGAGGATAAAAACTATGGCTACACCTTC,CASSLTLTEDKNYGYTF
-,TRBJ2-7,TRBV4-2,-,TGTGCCAGCAGCCAAGATATAGCAGGGCGCCAGGTCTACGAGCAGTACTTC,CASSQDIAGRQVYEQYF
once,TRBJ2-2,TRBV19,TRBD1,TGTGCCAGTAGTGATTCAGGGGGCTGGGACACCGGGGAGCTGTTTTTT,CASSDSGGWDTGELFF
-,TRBJ2-7,TRBV11-2,TRBD1,TGTGCCAGCAGCCCACTCACCCTGGGACAGGGCTACGAGCAGTACTTC,CASSPLTLGQGYEQYF
-,TRBJ1-1,TRBV4-1,-,TGCGCCAGCAGCCAAGATGGGTTGAGTAGGACTGAAGCTTTCTTT,CASSQDGLSRTEAFF
-,TRBJ1-5,TRBV5-5,-,TGTGCCAGCAGCTTGGTACCGATTAGCAATCAGCCCCAGCATTTT,CASSLVPISNQPQHF
-,TRBJ2-3,TRBV5-1,-,TGCGCCAGCAGCTTGGACTACCCCGGAGTTACAGATACGCAGTATTTT,CASSLDYPGVTDTQYF
-,TRBJ1-1,TRBV27,TRBD1,TGTGCCAGCAGATCCGGGACAGGGTACACTGAAGCTTTCTTT,CASRSGTGYTEAFF
once,TRBJ1-1,TRBV7-9,-,TGTGCCAGCAGCTTTATACCTGAAGCTTTCTTT,CASSFIPEAFF
-,TRBJ2-3,TRBV10-3,TRBD1,TGTGCCATCAAGGGACAGAGCACAGATACGCAGTATTTT,CAIKGQSTDTQYF
-,TRBJ2-1,TRBV19,-,TGTGCCAGTAGTATTCCCGGGGGCGACAATGAGCAGTTCTTC,CASSIPGGDNEQFF
-,TRBJ2-7,TRBV10-3,-,TGTGCCAGCACAGCCGGCTACGAGCAGTACTTC,CASTAGYEQYF